This T cell receptor beta chain emerged from a study of shared clonotypes between healthy human individuals. CD45RO-negative CD8 cells positively selected for CCR7 made up the naive population, which excluded terminally differentiated effector memory CD45RA+ cells. The CDR3 is 13 residues long. Trimming cost V 6 bases and J 5 bases, with 11 bases left between them. CDR1 is LNHDA, CDR2 SQIVND, per germline (reference sequence). Each subset's genomic DNA was shared equally among a number of immunoSEQ plates. Sequencing was performed with immunoSEQ multiplex PCR; in TCRdb, only in-frame clones are kept and a portion is missing. The sample contains hundreds of thousands of clones, almost 95% of which appear only once.

The rearrangement links TRBV19 to TRBJ1-5; D gene ambiguous. The sequenced material came from naive CD8+ T cells sorted from blood. The sequence was collected from a young man in good health. CDR3 amino acids: CASSPDEDQPQHF. The DNA for the CDR3 is TGTGCCAGTAGCCCGGATGAGGATCAGCCCCAGCATTTT.